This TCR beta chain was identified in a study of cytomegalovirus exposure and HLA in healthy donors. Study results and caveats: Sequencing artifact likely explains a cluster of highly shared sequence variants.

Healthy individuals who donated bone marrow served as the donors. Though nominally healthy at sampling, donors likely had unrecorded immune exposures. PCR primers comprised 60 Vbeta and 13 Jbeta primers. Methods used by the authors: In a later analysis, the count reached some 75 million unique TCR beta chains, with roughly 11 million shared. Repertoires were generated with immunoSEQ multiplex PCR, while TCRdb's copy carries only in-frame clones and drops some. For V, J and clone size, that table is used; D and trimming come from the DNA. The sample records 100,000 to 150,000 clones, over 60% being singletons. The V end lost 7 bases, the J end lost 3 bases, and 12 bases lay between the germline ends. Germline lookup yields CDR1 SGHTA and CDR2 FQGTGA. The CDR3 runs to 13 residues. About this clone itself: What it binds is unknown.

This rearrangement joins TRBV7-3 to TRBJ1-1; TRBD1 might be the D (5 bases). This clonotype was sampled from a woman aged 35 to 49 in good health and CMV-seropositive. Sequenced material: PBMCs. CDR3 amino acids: CASKKQEYTEAFF. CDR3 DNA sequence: TGTGCCAGCAAAAAACAGGAGTACACTGAAGCTTTCTTT.